The rows below give T cell receptor beta chains drawn from one sample of a study of cytomegalovirus exposure and HLA in healthy donors. Using immunoSEQ multiplex PCR, the repertoire was profiled, and TCRdb retains in-frame clones only, with some absent. The sample lists about 130,000 clones, about 80% seen once, with roughly 4% in the top ten. The specimen was PBMCs. These receptors all come from a woman aged 40 to 55 in good health and CMV-seropositive. Each CDR3 is given with its conserved first and last residue. The order of the fields is J gene, D gene, clone size, V gene, CDR3 DNA, CDR3 protein. The D gene is left open where the match is weak. Size is omitted from some rows. Given values are once, few, many or a class for expanded clones.

j_gene: TRBJ2-7; d_gene: TRBD2; abundance: -; v_gene: TRBV29-1; CDR3nt: TGCAGCGTTGCGGGGATCCTGACTAGCGGGCAAGCCTACGAGCAGTACTTC; CDR3aa: CSVAGILTSGQAYEQYF
j_gene: TRBJ2-7; d_gene: -; abundance: -; v_gene: TRBV14; CDR3nt: TGTGCCAGCAGGCACGGGGGCGTGGTAGCGGGTCTGCACTTC; CDR3aa: CASRHGGVVAGLHF
j_gene: TRBJ1-5; d_gene: TRBD1; abundance: -; v_gene: TRBV6-5; CDR3nt: TGTGCCAGCAGTCGACAGGGAAATCAGCCCCAGCATTTT; CDR3aa: CASSRQGNQPQHF
j_gene: TRBJ1-1; d_gene: TRBD1; abundance: -; v_gene: TRBV4-3; CDR3nt: TGCGCCAGCAGCCAACCGCGGGGACAGAACCTGAACACTGAAGCTTTCTTT; CDR3aa: CASSQPRGQNLNTEAFF
j_gene: TRBJ1-1; d_gene: TRBD1; abundance: -; v_gene: TRBV9; CDR3nt: TGTGCCAGCAGCGCACTACCAGGGGGCGCGGGCACTGAAGCTTTCTTT; CDR3aa: CASSALPGGAGTEAFF
j_gene: TRBJ1-1; d_gene: -; abundance: -; v_gene: TRBV5-1; CDR3nt: TGCGCCAGCAGCTTGGGCGGAAACACTGAAGCTTTCTTT; CDR3aa: CASSLGGNTEAFF
j_gene: TRBJ1-1; d_gene: -; abundance: -; v_gene: TRBV12-5; CDR3nt: TGTGCTAGTGGTTTCCAGGAAATTGCTGAAGCTTTCTTT; CDR3aa: CASGFQEIAEAFF
j_gene: TRBJ1-1; d_gene: -; abundance: -; v_gene: TRBV29-1; CDR3nt: TGCAGCGTTTTGGGACTCGCCAGCACTGAAGCTTTCTTT; CDR3aa: CSVLGLASTEAFF
j_gene: TRBJ2-5; d_gene: -; abundance: few; v_gene: TRBV7-3; CDR3nt: TGTGCCAGCAGCCGAGGGGGCCAAGAGACCCAGTACTTC; CDR3aa: CASSRGGQETQYF
j_gene: TRBJ2-7; d_gene: -; abundance: -; v_gene: TRBV6-4; CDR3nt: TGTGCCGGCTCCGGGACACCGTACGAGCAGTACTTC; CDR3aa: CAGSGTPYEQYF
j_gene: TRBJ2-1; d_gene: TRBD2; abundance: -; v_gene: TRBV14; CDR3nt: TGTGCCAGCAGCCAAGAACTAGCGGGACTTTACAATGAGCAGTTCTTC; CDR3aa: CASSQELAGLYNEQFF
j_gene: TRBJ2-7; d_gene: TRBD2; abundance: few; v_gene: TRBV30; CDR3nt: TGTGCCTGGAACAATTTAGCGGGCTCCTACGAGCAGTACTTC; CDR3aa: CAWNNLAGSYEQYF
j_gene: TRBJ2-5; d_gene: -; abundance: -; v_gene: TRBV19; CDR3nt: TGTGCCAGTACCCTAAGAGGTGGGGAGACCCAGTACTTC; CDR3aa: CASTLRGGETQYF
j_gene: TRBJ2-5; d_gene: TRBD2; abundance: -; v_gene: TRBV7-2; CDR3nt: TGTGCCAGCAGCTTAAGTGGGGGATCGACTAGCGGGAGTATCCAGTACTTC; CDR3aa: CASSLSGGSTSGSIQYF
j_gene: TRBJ2-7; d_gene: TRBD1; abundance: few; v_gene: TRBV28; CDR3nt: TGTGCCAGCAGTTTATCGACAGGGGGTTACGAGCAGTACTTC; CDR3aa: CASSLSTGGYEQYF
j_gene: TRBJ2-7; d_gene: TRBD2; abundance: -; v_gene: TRBV30; CDR3nt: TGTGCCTGGATTGGGTCAGCGGGAGAGCCCTACGAGCAGTACTTC; CDR3aa: CAWIGSAGEPYEQYF
j_gene: TRBJ2-2; d_gene: -; abundance: -; v_gene: TRBV5-6; CDR3nt: TGTGCCAGCAGCCGCTCGCAGGGGTATAGAGCTACCGGGGAGCTGTTTTTT; CDR3aa: CASSRSQGYRATGELFF
j_gene: TRBJ2-7; d_gene: -; abundance: -; v_gene: TRBV28; CDR3nt: TGTGCCAGCAGTCGTGACGGAAAGGGAGCAATAGCGTCGAAGGCCTACGAGCAGTACTTC; CDR3aa: CASSRDGKGAIASKAYEQYF
j_gene: TRBJ1-1; d_gene: TRBD1; abundance: -; v_gene: TRBV27; CDR3nt: TGTGCCAGCACCCGCTCGGGACAGCTTGAGTATATCTTT; CDR3aa: CASTRSGQLEYIF
j_gene: TRBJ2-5; d_gene: TRBD1; abundance: -; v_gene: TRBV29-1; CDR3nt: TGCAGCGTTACTCATCTGGACAGGGTAGAGACCCAGTACTTC; CDR3aa: CSVTHLDRVETQYF